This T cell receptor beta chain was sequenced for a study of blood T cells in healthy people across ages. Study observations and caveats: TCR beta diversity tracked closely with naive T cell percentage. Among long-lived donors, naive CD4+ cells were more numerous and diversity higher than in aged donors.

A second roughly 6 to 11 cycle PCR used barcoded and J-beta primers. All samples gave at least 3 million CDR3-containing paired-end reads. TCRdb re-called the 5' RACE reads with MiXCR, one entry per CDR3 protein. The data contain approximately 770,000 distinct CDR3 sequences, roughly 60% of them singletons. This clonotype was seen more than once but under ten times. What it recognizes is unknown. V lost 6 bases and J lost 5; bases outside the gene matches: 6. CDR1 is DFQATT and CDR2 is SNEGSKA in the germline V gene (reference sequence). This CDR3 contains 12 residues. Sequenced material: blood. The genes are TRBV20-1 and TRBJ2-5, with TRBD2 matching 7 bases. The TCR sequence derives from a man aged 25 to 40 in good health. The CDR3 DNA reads TGCAGTGCCGGGGGGAACGGTGAGACCCAGTACTTC. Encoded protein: CSAGGNGETQYF.